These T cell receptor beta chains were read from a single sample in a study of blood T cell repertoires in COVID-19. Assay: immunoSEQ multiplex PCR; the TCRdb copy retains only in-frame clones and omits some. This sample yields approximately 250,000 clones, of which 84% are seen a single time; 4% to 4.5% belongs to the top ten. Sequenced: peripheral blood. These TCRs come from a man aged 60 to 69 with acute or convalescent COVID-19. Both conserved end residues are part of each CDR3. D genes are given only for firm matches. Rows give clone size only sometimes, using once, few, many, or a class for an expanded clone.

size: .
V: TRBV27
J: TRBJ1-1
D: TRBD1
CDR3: CASRRGQVNTEAFF
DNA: TGTGCCAGCCGGAGGGGACAGGTGAACACTGAAGCTTTCTTT

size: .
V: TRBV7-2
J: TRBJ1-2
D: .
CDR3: CASSLEAGVSGYTF
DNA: TGTGCCAGCAGCTTAGAGGCAGGCGTCTCTGGCTACACCTTC

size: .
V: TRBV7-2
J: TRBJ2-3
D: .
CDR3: CASSSRLASDTQYF
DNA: TGTGCCAGCAGCTCCCGATTGGCTTCAGATACGCAGTATTTT

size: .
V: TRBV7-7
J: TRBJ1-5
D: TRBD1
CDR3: CASSRPGTGGRSTLPQHF
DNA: TGTGCTAGCAGCCGACCCGGGACAGGGGGCCGATCCACGCTGCCCCAGCATTTT

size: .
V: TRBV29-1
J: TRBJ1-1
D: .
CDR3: CSALRGRMNTEAFF
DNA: TGCAGCGCCCTAAGGGGCAGGATGAACACTGAAGCTTTCTTT

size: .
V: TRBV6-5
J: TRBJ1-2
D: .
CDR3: CASSERGRGNYGYTF
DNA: TGTGCCAGCAGCGAGAGGGGACGGGGGAACTATGGCTACACCTTC

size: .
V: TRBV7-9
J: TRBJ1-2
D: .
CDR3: CASSPLAGAWGYTF
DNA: TGTGCCAGCAGCCCACTTGCGGGGGCGTGGGGCTACACCTTC

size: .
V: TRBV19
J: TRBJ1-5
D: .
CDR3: CASTPGGESNQPQHF
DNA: TGTGCCAGTACCCCGGGGGGAGAATCCAATCAGCCCCAGCATTTT

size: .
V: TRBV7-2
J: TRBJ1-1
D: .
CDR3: CASRGGRNTEAFF
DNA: TGTGCCAGCCGAGGGGGAAGAAACACTGAAGCTTTCTTT

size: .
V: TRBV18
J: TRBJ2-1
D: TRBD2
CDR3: CASSPESGAYNEQFF
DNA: TGTGCCAGCTCACCCGAGAGCGGGGCCTACAATGAGCAGTTCTTC

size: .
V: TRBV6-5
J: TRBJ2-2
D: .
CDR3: CASLTSGSNTGELFF
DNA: TGTGCCAGCTTGACAAGCGGATCGAACACCGGGGAGCTGTTTTTT

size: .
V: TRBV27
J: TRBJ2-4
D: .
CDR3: CASRDSPRHF
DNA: TGTGCCAGCAGGGACAGCCCTAGGCACTTC

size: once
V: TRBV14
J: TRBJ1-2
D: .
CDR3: CASSPNGLLYGYTF
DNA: TGTGCCAGCAGCCCCAATGGACTACTCTATGGCTACACCTTC

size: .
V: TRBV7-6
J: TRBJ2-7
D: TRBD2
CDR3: CASSLNPRTSGGGTYEQYF
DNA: TGTGCCAGCAGCCTCAACCCCAGGACTAGCGGGGGGGGGACCTACGAGCAGTACTTC

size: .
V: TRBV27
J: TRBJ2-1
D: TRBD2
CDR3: CASSLSGTSGRFGNEQFF
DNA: TGTGCCAGCAGTTTATCAGGGACTAGCGGGAGGTTTGGAAATGAGCAGTTCTTC

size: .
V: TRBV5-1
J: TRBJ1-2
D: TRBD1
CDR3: CASSPGDRGRGYTF
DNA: TGCGCCAGCAGCCCGGGGGACAGGGGAAGGGGCTACACCTTC

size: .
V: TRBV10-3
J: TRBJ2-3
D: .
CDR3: CAINLSGSTDTQYF
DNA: TGTGCCATCAACCTAAGCGGGAGCACAGATACGCAGTATTTT

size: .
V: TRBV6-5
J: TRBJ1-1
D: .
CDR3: CASREGAEAFF
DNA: TGTGCCAGCAGGGAGGGCGCTGAAGCTTTCTTT

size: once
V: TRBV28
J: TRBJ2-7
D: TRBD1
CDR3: CASSSGTGVPREQYF
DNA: TGTGCCAGCAGCTCCGGGACAGGGGTCCCTAGGGAGCAGTACTTC

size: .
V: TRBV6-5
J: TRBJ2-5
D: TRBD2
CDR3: CASSFLAGEKETQYF
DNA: TGTGCCAGCAGTTTTCTAGCGGGGGAGAAAGAGACCCAGTACTTC

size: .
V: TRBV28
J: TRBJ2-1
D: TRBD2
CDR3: CASSLSGWGLAGGRSYNEQFF
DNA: TGTGCCAGCAGTTTATCGGGGTGGGGACTAGCGGGAGGAAGGTCCTACAATGAGCAGTTCTTC

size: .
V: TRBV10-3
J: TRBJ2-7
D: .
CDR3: CAISESQGRHYEQYF
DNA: TGTGCCATCAGTGAGTCTCAGGGGCGCCACTACGAGCAGTACTTC

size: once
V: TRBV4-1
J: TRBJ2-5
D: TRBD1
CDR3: CASSLTGQGIETQYF
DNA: TGCGCCAGCAGCCTTACTGGACAGGGGATAGAGACCCAGTACTTC

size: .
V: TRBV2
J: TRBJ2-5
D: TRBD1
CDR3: CASQQGAQETQYF
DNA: TGTGCCAGTCAACAGGGGGCCCAAGAGACCCAGTACTTC

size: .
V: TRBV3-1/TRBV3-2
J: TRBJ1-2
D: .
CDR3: CASSSSYGYTF
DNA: TGTGCCAGCAGCAGCTCCTATGGCTACACCTTC

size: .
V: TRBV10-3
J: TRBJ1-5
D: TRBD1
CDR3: CAISDGPGQGAWGSQPQHF
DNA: TGTGCCATCAGTGATGGACCGGGACAGGGGGCGTGGGGCAGTCAGCCCCAGCATTTT

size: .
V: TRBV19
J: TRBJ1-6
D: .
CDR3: CASSILRETNSPLHF
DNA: TGTGCCAGTAGTATCCTCCGGGAGACTAATTCACCCCTCCACTTT

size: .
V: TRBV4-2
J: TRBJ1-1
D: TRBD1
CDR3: CASSQGSTGDYTEAFF
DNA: TGTGCCAGCAGCCAAGGATCGACAGGGGACTACACTGAAGCTTTCTTT

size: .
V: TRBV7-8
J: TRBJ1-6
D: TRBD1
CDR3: CASSLASGGSPLHF
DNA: TGTGCCAGCAGCTTAGCTTCAGGGGGTTCACCCCTCCACTTT

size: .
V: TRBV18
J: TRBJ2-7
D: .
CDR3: CASSPRLGTPYEQYF
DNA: TGTGCCAGCTCACCACGGCTCGGGACACCCTACGAGCAGTACTTC

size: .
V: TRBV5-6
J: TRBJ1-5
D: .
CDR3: CASSLALASGPQHF
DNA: TGTGCCAGCAGCTTGGCGTTGGCCAGCGGGCCCCAGCATTTT

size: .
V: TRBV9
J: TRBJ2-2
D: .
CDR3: CASSIGLANRELFF
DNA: TGTGCCAGCAGCATTGGACTGGCGAATCGGGAGCTGTTTTTT

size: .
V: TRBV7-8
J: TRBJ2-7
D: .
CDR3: CATSPGNNNYEQYF
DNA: TGTGCCACCAGCCCCGGGAACAACAACTACGAGCAGTACTTC

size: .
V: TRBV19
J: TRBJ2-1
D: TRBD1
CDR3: CASRNTGGDEQFF
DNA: TGTGCCAGCCGGAACACAGGGGGCGATGAGCAGTTCTTC

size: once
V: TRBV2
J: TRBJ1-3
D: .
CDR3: CASRHPGGPVSYSGNTIYF
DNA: TGTGCCAGCCGACATCCGGGGGGCCCCGTCTCGTACTCTGGAAACACCATATATTTT

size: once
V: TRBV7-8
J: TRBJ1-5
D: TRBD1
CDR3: CASSLYGTDNQPQHF
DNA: TGTGCCAGCAGTCTTTACGGGACAGATAATCAGCCCCAGCATTTT

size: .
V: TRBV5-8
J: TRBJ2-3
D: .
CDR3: CASSLAGWTPSTDTQYF
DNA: TGTGCCAGCAGCTTGGCGGGATGGACCCCCAGCACAGATACGCAGTATTTT

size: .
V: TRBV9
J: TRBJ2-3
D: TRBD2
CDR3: CASSVEASGRGSAQNTQYF
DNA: TGTGCCAGCAGCGTAGAGGCTAGCGGGAGGGGCTCCGCACAGAATACGCAGTATTTT

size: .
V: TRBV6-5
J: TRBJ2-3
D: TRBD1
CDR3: CASRLPGTGDTQYF
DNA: TGTGCCAGCAGACTGCCGGGGACAGGGGATACGCAGTATTTT

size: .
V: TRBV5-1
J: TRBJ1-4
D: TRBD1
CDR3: CASSPGQGWEKLFF
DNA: TGCGCCAGCAGTCCGGGACAGGGGTGGGAAAAACTGTTTTTT

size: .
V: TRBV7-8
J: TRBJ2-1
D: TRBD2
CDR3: CASSPGTSTYNEQFF
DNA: TGTGCCAGCAGCCCCGGGACTAGCACCTACAATGAGCAGTTCTTC

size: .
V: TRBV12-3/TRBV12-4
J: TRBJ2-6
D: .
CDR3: CASDSSGANVLTF
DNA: TGTGCCAGCGATAGCTCTGGGGCCAACGTCCTGACTTTC

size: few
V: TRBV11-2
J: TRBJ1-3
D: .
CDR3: CASSLGVSYSGNTIYF
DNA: TGTGCCAGCAGCTTAGGCGTGTCATACTCTGGAAACACCATATATTTT

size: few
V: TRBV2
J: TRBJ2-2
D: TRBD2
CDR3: CASRGSGGNTGELFF
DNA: TGTGCCAGCAGGGGGAGCGGGGGTAACACCGGGGAGCTGTTTTTT

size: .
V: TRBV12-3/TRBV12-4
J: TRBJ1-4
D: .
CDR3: CASSPPSPRALFF
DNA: TGTGCCAGCAGCCCCCCTTCCCCGAGGGCACTGTTTTTT

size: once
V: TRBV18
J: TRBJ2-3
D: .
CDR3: CASSPLDSSDTQYF
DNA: TGTGCCAGCTCACCGCTAGACTCATCAGATACGCAGTATTTT

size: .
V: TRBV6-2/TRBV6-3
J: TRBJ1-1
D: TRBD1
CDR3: CASSYSSGTGGGTEAFF
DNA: TGTGCCAGCAGTTACTCCTCCGGGACAGGGGGCGGAACTGAAGCTTTCTTT

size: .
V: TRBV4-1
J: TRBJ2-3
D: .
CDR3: CASSQDQGLPHMNTQYF
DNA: TGCGCCAGCAGCCAAGATCAGGGACTCCCACATATGAATACGCAGTATTTT

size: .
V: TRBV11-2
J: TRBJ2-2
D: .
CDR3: CASSLAWELFF
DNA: TGTGCCAGCAGCTTAGCCTGGGAGCTGTTTTTT

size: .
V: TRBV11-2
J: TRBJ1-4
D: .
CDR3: CASSPQKGQVNEKLFF
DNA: TGTGCCAGCAGCCCCCAAAAGGGACAAGTTAATGAAAAACTGTTTTTT

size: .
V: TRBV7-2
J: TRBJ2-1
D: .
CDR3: CASSLLLAYDEQFF
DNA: TGTGCCAGCAGCTTACTCCTAGCCTACGATGAGCAGTTCTTC

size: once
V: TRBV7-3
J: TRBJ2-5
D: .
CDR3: CASSCGLGGQETQYF
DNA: TGTGCCAGCAGTTGTGGACTAGGGGGCCAAGAGACCCAGTACTTC

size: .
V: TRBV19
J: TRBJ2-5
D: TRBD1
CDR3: CASSRGTGTYQETQYF
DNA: TGTGCCAGTAGTAGGGGGACAGGGACGTACCAAGAGACCCAGTACTTC

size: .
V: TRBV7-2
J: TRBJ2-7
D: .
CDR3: CASSFQSYSYEQYF
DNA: TGTGCCAGCAGCTTTCAGTCATACTCCTACGAGCAGTACTTC

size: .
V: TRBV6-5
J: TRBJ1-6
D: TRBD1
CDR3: CASRDGQGWVPLHF
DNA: TGTGCCAGCAGGGATGGACAGGGTTGGGTGCCCCTCCACTTT

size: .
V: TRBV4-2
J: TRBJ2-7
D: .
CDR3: CASSQTGSYEQYF
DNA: TGTGCCAGCAGCCAAACAGGGTCCTACGAGCAGTACTTC

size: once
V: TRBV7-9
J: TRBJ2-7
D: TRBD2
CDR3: CASSKRGGSPYEQYF
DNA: TGTGCCAGCAGCAAACGGGGGGGATCTCCCTACGAGCAGTACTTC

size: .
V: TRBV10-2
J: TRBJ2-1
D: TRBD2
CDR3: CASSASGGPYNEQFF
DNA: TGCGCCAGCAGTGCGAGCGGGGGGCCCTACAATGAGCAGTTCTTC